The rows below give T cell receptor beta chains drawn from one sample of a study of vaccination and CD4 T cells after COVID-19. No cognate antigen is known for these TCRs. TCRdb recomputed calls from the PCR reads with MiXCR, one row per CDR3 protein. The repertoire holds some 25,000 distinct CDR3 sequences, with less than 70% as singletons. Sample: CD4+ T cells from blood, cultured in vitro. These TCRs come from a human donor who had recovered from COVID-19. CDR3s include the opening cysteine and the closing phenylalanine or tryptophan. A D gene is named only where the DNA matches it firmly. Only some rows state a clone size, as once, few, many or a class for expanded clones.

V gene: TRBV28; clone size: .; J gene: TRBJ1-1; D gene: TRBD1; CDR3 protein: CASSYPRLNRGRAEAFF; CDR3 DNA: TGTGCCAGCAGTTACCCCCGGCTCAACAGGGGTCGGGCTGAAGCTTTCTTT
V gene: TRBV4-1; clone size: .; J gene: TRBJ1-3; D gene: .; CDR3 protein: CASSPGHRVTGNTIYF; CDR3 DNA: TGCGCCAGCAGCCCAGGCCACAGGGTGACTGGAAACACCATATATTTT
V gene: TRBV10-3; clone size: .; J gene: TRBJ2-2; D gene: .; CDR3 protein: CAISAREGGTGELFF; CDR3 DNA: TGTGCCATCAGTGCCCGCGAAGGTGGGACCGGGGAGCTGTTTTTT
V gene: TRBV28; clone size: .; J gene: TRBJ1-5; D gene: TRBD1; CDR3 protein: CASSLIGTDYQPQHF; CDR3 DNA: TGTGCCAGCAGTTTAATAGGGACAGATTATCAGCCCCAGCATTTT
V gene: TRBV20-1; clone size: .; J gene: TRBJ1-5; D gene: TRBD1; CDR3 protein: CSARAGGNNQPQHF; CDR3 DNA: TGCAGTGCTAGAGCAGGGGGGAACAATCAGCCCCAGCATTTT
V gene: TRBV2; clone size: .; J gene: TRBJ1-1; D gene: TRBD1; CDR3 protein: CASREDRGTEAFF; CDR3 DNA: TGTGCCAGCAGAGAAGACAGGGGCACTGAAGCTTTCTTT
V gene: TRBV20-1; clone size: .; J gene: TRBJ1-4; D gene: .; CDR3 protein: CSAHLGANEKLFF; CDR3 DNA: TGCAGTGCCCACTTGGGGGCTAATGAAAAACTGTTTTTT
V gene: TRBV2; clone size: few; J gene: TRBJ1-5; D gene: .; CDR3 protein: CASRGLGGGNQPQHF; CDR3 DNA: TGTGCCAGCAGAGGGTTGGGCGGAGGGAATCAGCCCCAGCATTTT
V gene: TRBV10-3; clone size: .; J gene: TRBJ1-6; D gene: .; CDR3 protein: CAISEGDLNSPLHF; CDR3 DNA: TGTGCCATCAGTGAAGGGGATCTCAATTCACCCCTCCACTTT
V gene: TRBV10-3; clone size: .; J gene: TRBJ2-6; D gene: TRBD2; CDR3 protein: CAIQPGGGEGRSGANVLTF; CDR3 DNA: TGTGCCATCCAACCTGGTGGGGGGGAGGGACGTTCTGGGGCCAACGTCCTGACTTTC
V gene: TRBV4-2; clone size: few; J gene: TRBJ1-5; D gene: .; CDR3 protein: CASSQDLQPQHF; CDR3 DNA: TGTGCCAGCAGCCAAGATCTTCAGCCCCAGCATTTT
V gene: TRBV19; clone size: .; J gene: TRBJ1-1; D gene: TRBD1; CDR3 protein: CASSMSGGRIGTEAFF; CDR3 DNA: TGTGCCAGTAGTATGTCAGGGGGCCGGATTGGAACTGAAGCTTTCTTT
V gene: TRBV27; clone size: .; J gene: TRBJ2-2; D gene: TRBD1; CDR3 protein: CASSPGQGYGELFF; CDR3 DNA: TGTGCCAGCAGTCCGGGACAGGGGTACGGGGAGCTGTTTTTT
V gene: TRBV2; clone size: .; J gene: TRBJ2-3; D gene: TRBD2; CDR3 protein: CASRWGLAGTDTQYF; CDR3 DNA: TGTGCCAGCAGATGGGGACTAGCGGGCACAGATACGCAGTATTTT
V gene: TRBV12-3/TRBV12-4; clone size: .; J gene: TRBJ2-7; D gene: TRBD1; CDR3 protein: CASSGLTGGTYEQYF; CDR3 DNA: TGTGCCAGCAGTGGATTGACAGGGGGAACCTACGAGCAGTACTTC
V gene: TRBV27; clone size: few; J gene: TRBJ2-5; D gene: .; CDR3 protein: CASKSSGQGETQYF; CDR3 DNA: TGTGCCAGCAAGTCCTCCGGGCAAGGAGAGACCCAGTACTTC
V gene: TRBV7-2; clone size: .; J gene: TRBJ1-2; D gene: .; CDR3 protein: CASSFGLEANYGYTF; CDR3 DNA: TGTGCCAGCAGCTTCGGGCTAGAAGCTAACTATGGCTACACCTTC
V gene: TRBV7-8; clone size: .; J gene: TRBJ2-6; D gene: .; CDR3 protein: CASSNLGHHSGANVLTF; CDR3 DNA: TGTGCCAGCAGCAACTTGGGACACCACTCTGGGGCCAACGTCCTGACTTTC
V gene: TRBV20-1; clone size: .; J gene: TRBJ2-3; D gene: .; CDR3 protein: CSAGYRVLEDTQYF; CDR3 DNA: TGCAGTGCCGGATACAGGGTTCTGGAAGATACGCAGTATTTT
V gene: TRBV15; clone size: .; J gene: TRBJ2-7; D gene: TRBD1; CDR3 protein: CATSTRSGTGEYEQYF; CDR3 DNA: TGTGCCACCAGCACCCGATCCGGGACAGGGGAGTACGAGCAGTACTTC
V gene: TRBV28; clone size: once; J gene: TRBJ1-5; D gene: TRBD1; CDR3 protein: CASSRKDRAGGAQHF; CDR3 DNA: TGTGCCAGCAGTCGGAAGGACAGGGCTGGCGGGGCCCAGCATTTT
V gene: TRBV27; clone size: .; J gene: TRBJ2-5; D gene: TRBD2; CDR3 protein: CASQGLSGRLVTQYF; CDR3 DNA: TGTGCCAGTCAAGGCCTTAGCGGGAGGTTGGTGACCCAGTACTTC
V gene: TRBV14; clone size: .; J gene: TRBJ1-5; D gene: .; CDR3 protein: CASSQGFGQPQHF; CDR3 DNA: TGTGCCAGCAGCCAGGGGTTCGGTCAGCCCCAGCATTTT
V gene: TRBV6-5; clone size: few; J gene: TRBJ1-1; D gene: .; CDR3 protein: CASSYLSGGRNTEAFF; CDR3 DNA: TGTGCCAGCAGTTATCTTTCGGGGGGCAGGAACACTGAAGCTTTCTTT
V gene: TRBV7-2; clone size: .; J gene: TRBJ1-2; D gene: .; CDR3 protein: CASSLAGSFGYTF; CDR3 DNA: TGTGCCAGCAGCTTAGCGGGGAGTTTTGGCTACACCTTC
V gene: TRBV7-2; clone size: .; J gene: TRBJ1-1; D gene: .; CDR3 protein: CASSTRQAPEAFF; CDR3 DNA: TGTGCCAGCAGCACCCGACAGGCCCCTGAAGCTTTCTTT
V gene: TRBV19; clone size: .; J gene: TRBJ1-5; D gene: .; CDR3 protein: CASSISGRGQPQHF; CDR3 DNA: TGTGCCAGTAGTATTTCCGGCCGTGGCCAGCCCCAGCATTTT
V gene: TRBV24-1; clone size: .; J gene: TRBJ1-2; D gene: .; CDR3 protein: CATRGGDNYGYTF; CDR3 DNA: TGTGCCACCCGCGGGGGAGATAACTATGGCTACACCTTC
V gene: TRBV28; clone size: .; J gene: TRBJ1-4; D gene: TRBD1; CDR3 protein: CASSFGTGVGFGEKLFF; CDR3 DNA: TGTGCCAGCAGTTTTGGGACAGGGGTGGGATTTGGGGAAAAACTGTTTTTT